The subject of this entry is one T cell receptor (beta chain). Its specificity is unknown. TCRdb re-analysed the 5' RACE reads in MiXCR, keeping a single row per CDR3 protein. The sample lists 1.5 million to 2 million distinct CDR3 sequences, less than 40% occurring once. The sample comes from a study of identical twins. Study findings and constraints: Analyses based on zero insertions could be partly confounded by invariant MAIT and iNKT cells.

The TCR sequence derives from a newborn girl in good health. What was sequenced was cord blood.

CDR3 in amino acids: CASSIGSGGSYNEQFF. The CDR3 DNA sequence: TGTGCCAGTAGTATAGGTAGCGGGGGGTCCTACAATGAGCAGTTCTTC. The rearrangement joins TRBV19 to TRBJ2-1, with TRBD2 matching over 10 bases. The CDR3 totals 16 residues. After removal of 1 base from V and 1 base from J, the junction contained 1 base not matched to a gene. Germline lookup yields CDR1 LNHDA and CDR2 SQIVND (reference sequence).